This T cell receptor (beta chain) was obtained from a study of OX40 agonist ivuxolimab in advanced cancers. Across the study: Three patients responded partially, comprising one with hepatocellular carcinoma and two with cutaneous melanoma.

V was clipped by 3 bases and J by 3 bases, with 12 bases between them. The CDR3 spans 14 residues. The V gene's germline CDR1 is SGHTA and CDR2 FQGTGA. Data came from immunoSEQ multiplex PCR; TCRdb stores just in-frame clones and leaves some out. The table has 70,000 to 95,000 clones, approximately 91% seen once. V gene TRBV7-3 combines with J gene TRBJ2-7, with D tentatively TRBD1 (5 bases). This clonotype was sampled from an adult with an advanced solid tumor such as melanoma, head and neck, liver or kidney cancer. Sequenced material: CD4+ or CD8+ T cells sorted from blood, taken in a trial of the OX40 agonist ivuxolimab. This CDR3 reads CASSFGAGNYEQYF. The CDR3, as DNA: TGTGCCAGCAGCTTTGGGGCAGGGAACTACGAGCAGTACTTC.